The T cell receptor (beta chain) under discussion was sequenced for a study of cytomegalovirus exposure and HLA in healthy donors. Turning to the study itself: Falling in the Caucasian-associated ancestry cluster were 80% to 90% of approximately 400 genotyped donors.

For this clone: What it binds is unknown.

V lost 2 bases and J 1 base, leaving 9 bases between the germline ends. CDR1 and CDR2 from the germline V gene are MNHEY and SVGAGI. This CDR3 comprises 14 residues. Study-level points and caveats: The later analysis indicated that the majority of CMV-associated TCR beta chains appeared HLA-restricted.

Primers included in the PCR were 60 Vbeta and 13 Jbeta primers. Produced via immunoSEQ multiplex PCR; TCRdb's table is partial and in-frame only. The sample holds roughly 190,000 clones, 79% seen once. This sequence was found in a girl between 5 and 17 years old in good health and CMV-seropositive. This chain connects TRBV6-5 to TRBJ2-7; D may be TRBD2 (6 bases). The sequencing sample was made of PBMCs. CDR3 residues: CASSYAEGSYEQYF. The CDR3, as DNA: TGTGCCAGCAGTTACGCGGAGGGTTCCTACGAGCAGTACTTC.